The 28 T cell receptor beta chains reported below all come from one sample, sequenced in a study of cytomegalovirus exposure and HLA in healthy donors. PCR involved 60 Vbeta and 13 Jbeta primers. Clones were read by immunoSEQ multiplex PCR, and TCRdb kept only the in-frame ones, dropping some. There are 130,000 or so clones in the sample; about three quarters occur only once, and over 5% lies in the top ten. The sample was PBMCs. Source of these receptors: a man in his forties in good health and CMV-seropositive.

The rearrangement uses TRBV11-2 and TRBJ2-5; D not certain. Germline V lookup: CDR1 SGHAT, CDR2 FQNNGV. This CDR3 is built from 13 residues. V was clipped by 0 bases and J by 5 bases, with 7 bases between them. This chain's CDR3 is CASSLDRWETQYF. Here the CDR3 DNA reads TGTGCCAGCAGCTTAGATCGGTGGGAGACCCAGTACTTC.

The V call is TRBV5-4, the J call TRBJ2-3; D is unresolved. The germline V gene encodes CDR1 SGHNT and CDR2 YYREEE (reference sequence). V lost 5 bases and J 1 base, leaving 8 bases between the germline ends. The CDR3 spans 13 residues. The CDR3 loop reads CASSYRRTDTQYF. The CDR3 DNA sequence: TGTGCCAGCAGTTACAGACGCACAGATACGCAGTATTTT.

The rearrangement links TRBV28 to TRBJ2-1, with 7 bases fitting TRBD2. V was clipped by 4 bases and J by 0 bases; unmatched bases: 6. CDR1 is MDHEN, CDR2 SYDVKM, per germline. This CDR3 region has 16 residues. This CDR3 is CASSSLQRGSYNEQFF. CDR3 DNA: TGTGCCAGCAGTTCCCTCCAGCGGGGCTCCTACAATGAGCAGTTCTTC.

This rearrangement joins TRBV6-5 to TRBJ2-7; the match to TRBD1 covers 12 bases. Germline CDR1 reads MNHEY; CDR2 reads SVGAGI. CDR3 size: 16 residues. V lost 1 base and J lost 5; bases outside the gene matches: 6. This CDR3 reads CASSYYPGQGANEQYF. As DNA, the CDR3 is TGTGCCAGCAGTTACTACCCGGGACAGGGGGCCAACGAGCAGTACTTC.

This sequence joins TRBV9 and TRBJ2-6; D unresolved. This CDR3 is 13 amino acids long. V was clipped by 5 bases and J by 4 bases, with 7 bases between them. The germline gives CDR1 SGDLS, CDR2 YYNGEE. CDR3: CASSAAGANVLTF. As DNA, the CDR3 is TGTGCCAGCAGTGCGGCAGGGGCCAACGTCCTGACTTTC.

Worth noting for this clone: Germline is not matched at one junction end, which may reflect a read error. The CDR3 nucleotides are TGTTCCAGCAGCTTAGAGGGGGGGCGCAATCAGCCCCAGCATTTT. Protein product: CSSSLEGGRNQPQHF. The V and J genes are TRBV7-9 and TRBJ1-5, with D possibly being TRBD1 (6 bases). Germline lookup yields CDR1 SEHNR and CDR2 FQNEAQ (reference sequence). The CDR3 loop spans 15 amino acids.

The chain has TRBV5-6 and TRBJ2-1; TRBD2 matches 8 bases. CDR1 and CDR2 from the germline V gene are SGHDT and YYEEEE. The V segment lost 3 bases and the J segment 5 bases; nucleotides outside the gene matches: 13. CDR3 size: 17 residues. The CDR3 bases are TGTGCCAGCAGCTCCCCGGTCGGGGGGGGGCGAGACAATGAGCAGTTCTTC. Protein sequence: CASSSPVGGGRDNEQFF.

This CDR3 is CSVAHAEGEAFF. CDR3 DNA sequence: TGCAGCGTTGCTCACGCCGAGGGTGAAGCTTTCTTT. J is TRBJ1-1 and V is TRBV29-1; no reliable D call. Germline CDR1 SQVTM, CDR2 ANQGSEA. CDR3 length: 12 amino acids. Trimming took 4 bases from V and 7 from J, leaving 13 bases between them.

The rearrangement links TRBV27 to TRBJ2-7, with 7 nucleotides matching TRBD2. J was trimmed by 0 bases and V by 4 bases; bases with no gene match: 9. CDR1 MNHEY and CDR2 SMNVEV come from the germline V gene (reference sequence). This CDR3 contains 16 residues. The CDR3 coding sequence is TGTGCCAGCAGTTACCCAACTAGCGTAAGCTCCTACGAGCAGTACTTC. Protein product: CASSYPTSVSSYEQYF.

V and J are TRBV5-1 and TRBJ1-5, with 8 bases identical to TRBD1. After removal of 4 bases from V and 0 bases from J, the junction contained 6 bases not matched to a gene. Germline V gene sequence: CDR1 SGHRS, CDR2 YFSETQ. The CDR3 has 16 amino acids. The CDR3 loop reads CASSPTGADSNQPQHF. In DNA, the CDR3 is TGCGCCAGCAGCCCGACAGGGGCCGATAGCAATCAGCCCCAGCATTTT.

This chain connects TRBV11-1 to TRBJ2-1; 11 bases line up with TRBD2. The CDR3 covers 16 residues. Germline-derived CDR1 and CDR2 are SGHAT and FQDESV (reference sequence). With 1 base clipped from V and 4 bases from J, the junction kept 3 bases outside the gene matches. The CDR3 region has the DNA TGTGCCAGCAGCTTAGAGGGACTAGCGGATTACAATGAGCAGTTCTTC. It encodes CASSLEGLADYNEQFF.

The chain recombines TRBV5-1 with TRBJ1-4, with 10 bases aligning to TRBD1. The ends lost 2 bases at V and 3 bases at J; junction bases unmatched: 16. Germline V gives CDR1 SGHRS, CDR2 YFSETQ. CDR3 length equals 20 residues. The CDR3 nucleotides read TGCGCCAGCAGCTTTCTGGGACAGGGGCGTCCGAAGGGGGCTAATGAAAAACTGTTTTTT. Translating gives CASSFLGQGRPKGANEKLFF.

V is TRBV14 and J is TRBJ2-5, with 9 positions matching TRBD2. The CDR3 has 16 residues. Germline lookup yields CDR1 SGHDN and CDR2 FVKESK. The V gene end was trimmed by 5 bases and the J gene end by 5 bases; junction bases not matched to a gene: 12. CDR3: CASSSIPGLASETQYF. The CDR3, as DNA: TGTGCCAGCAGCTCTATCCCGGGACTAGCTTCGGAGACCCAGTACTTC.

CDR3 in DNA: TGTGCCAGCAGGCCCCTCGACAGGGTTGCGGCTTTCTTT. Its protein product is CASRPLDRVAAFF. This chain joins TRBV27 and TRBJ1-1, with 7 bases lining up with TRBD1. CDR1 MNHEY and CDR2 SMNVEV come from the germline V gene (reference sequence). The CDR3 spans 13 residues. The V gene end was trimmed by 6 bases and the J gene end by 11 bases; junction bases not matched to a gene: 12.

The rearrangement joins TRBV7-9 to TRBJ2-7, with TRBD1 matching over 9 bases. The length of the CDR3 is 16 residues. Germline CDR1 reads SEHNR; CDR2 reads FQNEAQ (reference sequence). Trimming at V came to 1 base and at J to 5 bases, leaving 9 bases not matched to a gene. The CDR3 here is CASSLGGTGSPHEQYF. CDR3 nucleotide sequence: TGTGCCAGCAGCTTAGGGGGGACAGGGTCCCCCCACGAGCAGTACTTC.

V and J are TRBV5-1 and TRBJ2-5, with 7 bases identical to TRBD2. The trim removed 4 bases at V and 0 bases at J, leaving 9 bases unmatched. Germline loops: CDR1 SGHRS, CDR2 YFSETQ. The CDR3 contains 16 residues. The CDR3 reads CASSRSGAGDQETQYF. The CDR3 nucleotides are TGCGCCAGCAGCCGATCAGGTGCGGGAGACCAAGAGACCCAGTACTTC.

V usage is TRBV30 and J usage is TRBJ2-2; the D is unclear. CDR3 size: 15 residues. Germline CDR1 reads GTSNPN; CDR2 reads SVGIG (reference sequence). The V end lost 1 base, the J end lost 3 bases, and 12 bases lay between the germline ends. In DNA, the CDR3 is TGTGCCTGGAGTGGAAGAGGAAGGCACACCGGGGAGCTGTTTTTT. Amino acids: CAWSGRGRHTGELFF.

This clone was seen more than once but under ten times. The chain links TRBV4-1 to TRBJ1-1; TRBD1 matches 8 bases. J lost 0 bases, V lost 3 bases, and 15 bases had no gene match. CDR1 MGHRA and CDR2 YSYEKL come from the germline V gene. CDR3 length: 19 amino acids. The CDR3 region is CASSHIQTLGTGMNTEAFF. The CDR3 bases are TGCGCCAGCAGCCACATTCAAACCCTCGGGACAGGAATGAACACTGAAGCTTTCTTT.

The sample holds a few counts of this clone. The V call is TRBV7-2, the J call TRBJ2-6; the D gene is possibly TRBD1 (6 bases). V was pared by 1 base and J by 2 bases, with 9 bases between. This CDR3 contains 16 residues. CDR1 is SGHTA, CDR2 FQGNSA, per germline. The CDR3 DNA reads as TGTGCCAGCAGCTTAGGTCCAGGGGCTGGGGCCAACGTCCTGACTTTC. The encoded protein is CASSLGPGAGANVLTF.

This clone was seen a few times. J is TRBJ2-1 and V is TRBV29-1; no reliable D call. Trimming cost V 1 base and J 0 bases, with 4 bases left between them. The CDR3 spans 13 residues. Looked up from germline, CDR1 is SQVTM and CDR2 is ANQGSEA. CDR3 nucleotide sequence: TGCAGCGTTGAAGGAGCCTCCTACAATGAGCAGTTCTTC. This translates into CSVEGASYNEQFF.

DNA for the CDR3: TGTGCCAGCAGCTTAGAGGGACAGGGGGTCACAGATACGCAGTATTTT. It translates to CASSLEGQGVTDTQYF. The chain employs TRBV7-6 and TRBJ2-3; 11 nucleotides match TRBD1. CDR1 is SGHVS, CDR2 FNYEAQ, per germline. V was pared by 1 base and J by 2 bases, with 2 bases of the junction left unmatched. The CDR3 runs to 16 residues. Combining the CDR3 with reference TRBV7-6 and TRBJ2-3 gives the whole variable domain GAGVSQSPRYKVTKRGQDVALRCDPISGHVSLYWYRQALGQGPEFLTYFNYEAQQDKSGLPNDRFSAERPEGSISTLTIQRTEQRDSAMYRCASSLEGQGVTDTQYFGPGTRLTVL.

In nucleotides, the CDR3 is TGCGCCAGCAGCTTGCTAATTAGCGGGAACACCGGGGAGCTGTTTTTT. This gives the protein CASSLLISGNTGELFF. V gene TRBV5-1 combines with J gene TRBJ2-2; maybe TRBD2 (6 bases). This CDR3 spans 16 amino acids. CDR1 SGHRS and CDR2 YFSETQ come from the germline V gene. V lost 1 base and J 1 base, leaving 11 bases between the germline ends.

The V call is TRBV2, the J call TRBJ1-5; 7 bases are shared with TRBD1. Unmatched junction bases numbered 14, after V lost 3 bases and J lost 6 bases. The length of the CDR3 is 17 residues. From germline, CDR1 is SNHLY and CDR2 FYNNEI. The CDR3 sequence is CASSDPLGTARRQPQHF. The CDR3 DNA reads as TGTGCCAGCAGTGATCCCCTCGGGACAGCTAGGCGTCAGCCCCAGCATTTT.

The rearrangement uses TRBV7-9 and TRBJ2-1; 8 nucleotides match TRBD2. The CDR3 covers 14 residues. V lost 1 base, J lost 10 bases, and 6 bases stayed unmatched. Germline lookup yields CDR1 SEHNR and CDR2 FQNEAQ (reference sequence). The CDR3 DNA is TGTGCCAGCAGCTTAGGCGGACTAGCCGGCGAGCAGTTCTTC. This translates into CASSLGGLAGEQFF.

This clone turned up a few times. Here the CDR3 DNA reads TGTGCCAGCAGTTTACGTGACGCGGGAATCACAGATACGCAGTATTTT. It codes for CASSLRDAGITDTQYF. This chain connects TRBV27 to TRBJ2-3, with D perhaps TRBD2 (6 bases). Germline V gene data show CDR1 as MNHEY and CDR2 as SMNVEV (reference sequence). Between the trimmed V and J ends, which lost 2 bases and 2 bases, there was a span of 14 bases. CDR3 size: 16 residues.

The chain links TRBV27 to TRBJ1-1, with D hard to call. Between the trimmed V and J ends, which lost 2 bases and 0 bases, there was a span of 4 bases. This CDR3 has 13 residues. CDR1 MNHEY and CDR2 SMNVEV come from the germline V gene (reference sequence). Here the CDR3 reads CASSLTVNTEAFF. For the CDR3, the DNA is TGTGCCAGCAGTTTAACAGTGAACACTGAAGCTTTCTTT.

V gene TRBV2 combines with J gene TRBJ1-1, with D tentatively TRBD1 (6 bases). With 7 bases removed from V and 3 bases from J, the gap between germline ends came to 18 bases. The CDR3 consists of 15 residues. Per the germline V gene, CDR1 is SNHLY and CDR2 is FYNNEI. The CDR3: CASTSRGAGDTEAFF. DNA of the CDR3: TGTGCCAGCACATCGCGGGGGGCGGGAGACACTGAAGCTTTCTTT.

The genes are TRBV18 and TRBJ1-6, with D perhaps matching TRBD1 (6 bases). V dropped 8 bases and J dropped 9 bases, with 14 bases sitting between them. Germline V gene lookup returns CDR1 KGHSH and CDR2 LQKENI. The CDR3 extends over 13 amino acids. For the CDR3, the DNA is TGTGCCAGCCATCAAACAGGGAGTTCACCCCTCCACTTT. This sequence encodes CASHQTGSSPLHF.